This TCR beta chain is from a study of control samples from healthy donors and cancer patients. Generated by immunoSEQ multiplex PCR, the TCRdb table keeps only in-frame clones and is missing some. The sample carries some 410,000 clones, around 90% recorded once. V was clipped by 2 bases and J by 0 bases, with 4 bases between them. CDR1 and CDR2 (germline): SGHTA, FQGNSA. The CDR3 is made up of 13 amino acids. The origin of this receptor is a man aged 40-50 years with head and neck cancer. What was sequenced was PBMCs. The rearrangement joins TRBV7-2 to TRBJ1-1; no reliable D call. In DNA form, the CDR3 reads TGTGCCAGCAGCTTACCCGTGAACACTGAAGCTTTCTTT. As protein: CASSLPVNTEAFF.